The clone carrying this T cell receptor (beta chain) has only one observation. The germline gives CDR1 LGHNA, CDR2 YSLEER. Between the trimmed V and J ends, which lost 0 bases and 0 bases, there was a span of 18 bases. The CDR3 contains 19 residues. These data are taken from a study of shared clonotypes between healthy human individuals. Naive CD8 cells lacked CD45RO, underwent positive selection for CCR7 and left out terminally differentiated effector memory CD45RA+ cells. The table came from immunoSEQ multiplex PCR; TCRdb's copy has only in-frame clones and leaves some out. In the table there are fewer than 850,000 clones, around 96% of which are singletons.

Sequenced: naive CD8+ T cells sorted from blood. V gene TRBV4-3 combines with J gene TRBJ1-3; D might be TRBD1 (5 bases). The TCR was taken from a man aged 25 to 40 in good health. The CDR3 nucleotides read TGCGCCAGCAGCCAAGATAGGGCAGCCCGGGGCCTCTCTGGAAACACCATATATTTT. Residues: CASSQDRAARGLSGNTIYF.